These T cell receptor beta chains were read from a single sample in a study of blood T cell repertoires in COVID-19. TCRdb's table, derived via immunoSEQ multiplex PCR, lists solely in-frame clones and lacks some. The table shows over 110,000 clones, with roughly 80% occurring only once. Material: PBMCs or T cells enriched from blood (not recorded which). These receptors came from a man aged 35 to 55 with acute COVID-19. The CDR3 runs from the conserved cysteine through the conserved F or W. A D gene is named only where the DNA matches it firmly. Only some rows state a clone size, as once, few, many or a class for expanded clones.

d_call clone_size j_call v_call cdr3_nt cdr3_aa
TRBD2 . TRBJ2-1 TRBV5-1 TGCGCCAGCAGCTTGGGCGCGGGAGGGTTGGGCGAGCAGTTCTTC CASSLGAGGLGEQFF
. . TRBJ1-2 TRBV6-2/TRBV6-3 TGTGCCAGCAGTGGAGCGCTGTATTATGGCTACACCTTC CASSGALYYGYTF
. . TRBJ2-3 TRBV29-1 TGCAGCGTTTTTGGGCAGAACACAGATACGCAGTATTTT CSVFGQNTDTQYF
TRBD2 . TRBJ2-1 TRBV28 TGTGCCAGCAGTCATCGGACTAGCGGGGGCACTTCCTACAATGAGCAGTTCTTC CASSHRTSGGTSYNEQFF
TRBD2 . TRBJ2-1 TRBV15 TGTGCCACCAGCAGAGATCTGTGGGAGGGCTACAATGAGCAGTTCTTC CATSRDLWEGYNEQFF
. once TRBJ2-2 TRBV5-6 TGTGCCAGCACTCTCGGACTCACCGGGGAGCTGTTTTTT CASTLGLTGELFF
. . TRBJ2-3 TRBV28 TGTGCCAGCAGTTTACCCTCTCTAGATACGCAGTATTTT CASSLPSLDTQYF
. . TRBJ2-5 TRBV14 TGTGCCAGCAGCCAAGATTCGTTAGCGGCTCCGCGGGCCCAGTACTTC CASSQDSLAAPRAQYF
. once TRBJ2-5 TRBV7-2 TGTGCCAGCAGTCCATCCCCCCAAGAGACCCAGTACTTC CASSPSPQETQYF
TRBD1 . TRBJ1-5 TRBV19 TGTGCCAGTAGCGAGATCCAGACAGGGGATCAGCCCCAGCATTTT CASSEIQTGDQPQHF
. . TRBJ1-1 TRBV10-3 TGTGCCATCGCAGGCAGGGGATCGAACACTGAAGCTTTCTTT CAIAGRGSNTEAFF
TRBD2 . TRBJ2-5 TRBV9 TGTGCCAGCAGCGACGGACTAGCGGGGACCCTAGAGACCCAGTACTTC CASSDGLAGTLETQYF
TRBD2 . TRBJ2-7 TRBV7-8 TGTGCCAGCAGCTTAGGGGGAGGGCAGGGAAGGCGGGAGCAGTACTTC CASSLGGGQGRREQYF
. . TRBJ1-5 TRBV19 TGTGCCAGTAGTATAGGTGGGGAGGCGGGTCAGCCCCAGCATTTT CASSIGGEAGQPQHF
TRBD1 . TRBJ1-3 TRBV9 TGTGCCAGCAGCACGGGGACAGCTGGAAACACCATATATTTT CASSTGTAGNTIYF
TRBD1 . TRBJ2-1 TRBV9 TGTGCCAGCAGCCCACGGGGGACAGGGATCCATGAGCAGTTCTTC CASSPRGTGIHEQFF
. . TRBJ1-1 TRBV6-5 TGTGCCAGCACCCCTCCGGGAGGACGCAAAACAGCTTTCTTT CASTPPGGRKTAFF
TRBD1 few TRBJ1-6 TRBV28 TGTGCCAGCAGAATGGGGACAGGAAATAATTCACCCCTCCACTTT CASRMGTGNNSPLHF
TRBD2 . TRBJ2-3 TRBV10-1 TGCGCCAGAAACGGGACTAGCGGTTGGAGGATTCCAGATACGCAGTATTTT CARNGTSGWRIPDTQYF
. . TRBJ2-3 TRBV6-5 TGTGCCAGCAGCCCGTTTTTTTCAGATACGCAGTATTTT CASSPFFSDTQYF
. . TRBJ2-3 TRBV7-9 TGTGCCAGCAGCTTAACGGGAGAGGGAAGCACAGATACGCAGTATTTT CASSLTGEGSTDTQYF
. few TRBJ1-6 TRBV18 TGTGCCAGCTCACCACTCCCGGGGAATTCACCCCTCCACTTT CASSPLPGNSPLHF
TRBD1 . TRBJ1-6 TRBV2 TGTGCCAGCAGCGACGCGAGGGGGCGGAATTCACCCCTCCACTTT CASSDARGRNSPLHF
. . TRBJ1-1 TRBV5-1 TGCGCCAGCAGCCACCAGGGCCAGGGCACTGAAGCTTTCTTT CASSHQGQGTEAFF
. . TRBJ2-7 TRBV5-1 TGCGCCAGCAGCTTGGTTTCAAAAACCTACGAGCAGTACTTC CASSLVSKTYEQYF
TRBD2 few TRBJ2-1 TRBV12-3/TRBV12-4 TGTGCCAGCAGCCCCGGGACTAGCCGTCAGTTCTTC CASSPGTSRQFF
TRBD1 few TRBJ1-3 TRBV7-2 TGTGCCAGCAGCCCATACGCCGGGACAGGGGAAAACACCATATATTTT CASSPYAGTGENTIYF
TRBD2 . TRBJ2-7 TRBV28 TGTGCCAGCGCCGGGGGGTCCTACGAGCAGTACTTC CASAGGSYEQYF
. once TRBJ1-2 TRBV30 TGTGCCTGGAGTTCGGGGGATGTGGGCTACACCTTC CAWSSGDVGYTF
. . TRBJ1-1 TRBV3-1/TRBV3-2 TGTGCCAGCAGCCAGCACCCGTTGGGGAGGATGAACACTGAAGCTTTCTTT CASSQHPLGRMNTEAFF
TRBD2 . TRBJ2-5 TRBV28 TGTGCCAGCAGTTTATCAGCGGGGGAAGAGACCCAGTACTTC CASSLSAGEETQYF
TRBD2 once TRBJ2-3 TRBV7-2 TGTGCCAGCAGCTTAGGGGCGGGAGGGCCGGATACGCAGTATTTT CASSLGAGGPDTQYF
TRBD1 once TRBJ1-1 TRBV11-2 TGTGCCAGCAGCGTGGACAGGGGGTCATTGGAAGCTTTCTTT CASSVDRGSLEAFF
TRBD1 . TRBJ1-4 TRBV28 TGTGCCAGCAGCCGGGGACAGGGGGCAACTAATGAAAAACTGTTTTTT CASSRGQGATNEKLFF
. few TRBJ1-2 TRBV7-2 TGTGCCAGCAGCTTAGCGTCCGGTTCATATGGCTACACCTTC CASSLASGSYGYTF
TRBD1 once TRBJ2-7 TRBV2 TGTGCCAGCAGGGGGACAGGGGGCTTCTACGAGCAGTACTTC CASRGTGGFYEQYF
. . TRBJ2-5 TRBV19 TGTGCCAGTAGTATGGGTGGGAGAACAGAGACCCAGTACTTC CASSMGGRTETQYF
. . TRBJ1-4 TRBV15 TGTGCCACCAGCAGAGTCGGGGTGGGTGAAAAACTGTTTTTT CATSRVGVGEKLFF
TRBD2 few TRBJ2-2 TRBV19 TGTGCCAGTAGGAAACCGCGATGGGAGGGCGCCGGGGAGCTGTTTTTT CASRKPRWEGAGELFF
. . TRBJ1-6 TRBV5-6 TGTGCCAGCAGCTTGGCCTTAGGGGCAATCGATTCACCCCTCCACTTT CASSLALGAIDSPLHF
. . TRBJ2-5 TRBV20-1 TGCAGTGTGCGGGGGCGGGAGACCCAGTACTTC CSVRGRETQYF
. . TRBJ1-4 TRBV7-9 TGTGCCAGCAGCTTAGCGTCGGGAATCAAGGAAGAAAAACTGTTTTTT CASSLASGIKEEKLFF
. . TRBJ1-5 TRBV9 TGTGCCAGCAGCGTAGAGGGAGGTCTGAATCAGCCCCAGCATTTT CASSVEGGLNQPQHF
. . TRBJ2-7 TRBV4-3 TGCGCCAGCAGCCTCCTAACCCCCTCCTACGAGCAGTACTTC CASSLLTPSYEQYF
. . TRBJ1-1 TRBV5-1 TGCGCCAGCAGCTCACGGACACACAACACTGAAGCTTTCTTT CASSSRTHNTEAFF
. . TRBJ2-7 TRBV2 TGTGCCAGCACCAGAGACATACTGATAAGCTCCTACGAGCAGTACTTC CASTRDILISSYEQYF
. . TRBJ2-7 TRBV28 TGTGCCAGCAGTCCCCACACAAGCCCGGGGGAGCAGTACTTC CASSPHTSPGEQYF